This TCR beta chain was captured by sequencing in a study of OX40 agonist ivuxolimab in advanced cancers. Regarding the study in general: The costimulatory receptor OX40 (CD134) was targeted by ivuxolimab, a fully human IgG2 agonistic monoclonal antibody. The paper describes the monotherapy dose-escalation part (N of about 54 patients) of the phase I trial of ivuxolimab. Prior anti-PD-1, anti-PD-L1 or anti-CTLA-4 therapy was permitted, and about two fifths of dose-escalation patients had received checkpoint inhibitors. Partial responses were achieved by three dose-escalation patients, of whom one had hepatocellular carcinoma and two had cutaneous melanoma. A male proportion of under 85% and a mean age of roughly 58 years, ranging from about 20 to 79, were recorded for the dose-escalation cohort. Of the 50 to 55 patients in dose escalation, about 20 had hepatocellular carcinoma, some 15 had melanoma, 9 had renal cell carcinoma and 9 had head and neck cancer. Peripheral TCRbeta sequencing was intended to test whether TCR sequence diversity was altered and clonal T-cell expansion was caused by ivuxolimab. Intravenous ivuxolimab was administered to patients every 2 weeks at six dose levels: 0.01, 0.1, 0.3, 1.5, 3 and 10 mg/kg. Findings and caveats that apply to the study as a whole: After ivuxolimab, CD8+ T cells had more expanded clones than CD4+ T cells on average. Partial responders in the 0.1-3.0 mg/kg groups had among the lowest normalized peripheral clonal expansion, especially among CD8+ T cells. Low levels of normalized T-cell clonal expansion were also seen in some patients who did not respond. Antigen specificity was not determined for the clonally expanded peripheral T cells. At doses of 0.1 to 3.0 mg/kg, clonal expansion of both CD4+ and CD8+ blood T cells was observed from baseline to week 6.

Genomic DNA was isolated from the sorted cells so that the TCRbeta CDR3 region could be sequenced. The immunoSEQ Assay was used to sequence the TCRbeta CDR3 regions. Not all clones reach the TCRdb copy of this immuneACCESS table, which keeps in-frame sequences only. Checked studies attribute under half of the gap to unresolved V genes and leave the rest unexplained. The sample records 55,000 to 80,000 clones, about nine tenths of which are singletons. The ten largest clonotypes hold approximately 1.3% of the sample. Trimming leaves V shorter by 7 bases and J shorter by 6 bases, with the junction holding 11 bases beyond the gene matches. Counted from cysteine to phenylalanine, this CDR3 has 14 amino acids. Only CDR3 DNA remains: 42 bases, in frame from the first base. CDR1 and CDR2 (MNHEY, SVGAGI) derive from the germline V gene. Of note for this clone: Its antigen has not been determined. No much larger clone is present one base from it, and per-base qualities are unavailable.

Patients with autoimmune disease history or receiving systemic immunosuppression were excluded from the trial. Peripheral blood for TCR sequencing was collected from all dose cohorts at baseline, on cycle 4 day 1, and on cycle 7 day 1. The samples were drawn from a first-in-human, open-label, multicenter phase I dose-escalation trial of ivuxolimab. Adults with locally advanced or metastatic melanoma, renal cell, hepatocellular, or head and neck squamous cell carcinoma were enrolled in the trial. Before TCR sequencing, CD4+ T cells and CD8+ T cells were sorted from peripheral blood as separate populations.

This material consisted of CD4+ or CD8+ T cells sorted from blood, taken in a trial of the OX40 agonist ivuxolimab. The clonotype originates from an adult with an advanced solid tumor such as melanoma, head and neck, liver or kidney cancer. The chain uses TRBV6-5 and TRBJ2-7, with TRBD1 identical over 8 junction bases. The CDR3 corresponds to CASTFQGASLEQYF. The DNA sequence follows: TGTGCCAGCACCTTTCAGGGGGCGTCCCTCGAGCAGTACTTC.